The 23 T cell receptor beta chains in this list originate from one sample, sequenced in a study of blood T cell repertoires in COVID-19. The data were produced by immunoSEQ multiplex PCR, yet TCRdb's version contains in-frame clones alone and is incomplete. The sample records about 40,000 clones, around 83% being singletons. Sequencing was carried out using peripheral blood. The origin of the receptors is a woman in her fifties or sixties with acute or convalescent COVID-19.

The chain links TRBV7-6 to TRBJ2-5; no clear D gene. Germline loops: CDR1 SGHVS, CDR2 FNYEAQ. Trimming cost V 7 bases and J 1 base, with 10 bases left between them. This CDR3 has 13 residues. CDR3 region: CASTWLAQETQYF. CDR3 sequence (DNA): TGTGCCAGCACCTGGCTGGCCCAAGAGACCCAGTACTTC.

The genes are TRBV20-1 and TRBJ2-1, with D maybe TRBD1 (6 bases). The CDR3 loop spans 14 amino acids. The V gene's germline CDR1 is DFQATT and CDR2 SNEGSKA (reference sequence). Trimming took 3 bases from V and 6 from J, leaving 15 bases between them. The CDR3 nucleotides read TGCAGTGCTAGTAAACCCGGGACACCCAATGAGCAGTTCTTC. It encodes CSASKPGTPNEQFF.

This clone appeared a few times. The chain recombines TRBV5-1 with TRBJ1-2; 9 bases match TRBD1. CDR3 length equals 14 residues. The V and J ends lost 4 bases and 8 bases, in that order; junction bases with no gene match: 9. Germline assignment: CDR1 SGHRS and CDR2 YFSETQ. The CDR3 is CASSPLGQGGGYTF. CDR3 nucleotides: TGCGCCAGCAGCCCCCTGGGACAGGGTGGAGGCTACACCTTC.

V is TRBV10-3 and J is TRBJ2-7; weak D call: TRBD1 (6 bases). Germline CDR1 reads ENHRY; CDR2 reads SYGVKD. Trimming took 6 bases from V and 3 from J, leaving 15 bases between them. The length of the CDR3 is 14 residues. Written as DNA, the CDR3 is TGTGCCATCAGGGGGGCGGGTTGGGGCTACGAGCAGTACTTC. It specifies CAIRGAGWGYEQYF.

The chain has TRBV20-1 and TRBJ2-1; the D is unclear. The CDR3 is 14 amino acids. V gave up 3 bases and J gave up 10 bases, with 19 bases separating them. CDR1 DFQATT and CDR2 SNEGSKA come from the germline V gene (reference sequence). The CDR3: CSASRPTGPREQFF. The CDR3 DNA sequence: TGCAGTGCTAGTCGTCCGACTGGTCCAAGAGAGCAGTTCTTC.

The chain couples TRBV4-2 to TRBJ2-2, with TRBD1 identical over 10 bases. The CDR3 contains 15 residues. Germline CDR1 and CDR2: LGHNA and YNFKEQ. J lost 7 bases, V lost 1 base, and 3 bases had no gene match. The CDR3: CASSQGTGGGGELFF. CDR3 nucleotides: TGTGCCAGCAGCCAAGGGACAGGGGGTGGCGGGGAGCTGTTTTTT.

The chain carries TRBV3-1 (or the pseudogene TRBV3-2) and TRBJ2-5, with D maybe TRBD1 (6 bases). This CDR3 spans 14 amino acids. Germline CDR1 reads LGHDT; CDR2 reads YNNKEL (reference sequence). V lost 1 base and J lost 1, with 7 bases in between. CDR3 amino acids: CASSQGGPQETQYF. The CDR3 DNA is TGTGCCAGCAGCCAAGGGGGGCCCCAAGAGACCCAGTACTTC.

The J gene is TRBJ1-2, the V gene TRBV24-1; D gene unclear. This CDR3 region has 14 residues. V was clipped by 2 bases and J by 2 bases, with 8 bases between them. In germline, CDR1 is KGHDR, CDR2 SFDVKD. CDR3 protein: CATSDSGINYGYTF. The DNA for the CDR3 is TGTGCCACCAGTGATTCAGGAATAAACTATGGCTACACCTTC.

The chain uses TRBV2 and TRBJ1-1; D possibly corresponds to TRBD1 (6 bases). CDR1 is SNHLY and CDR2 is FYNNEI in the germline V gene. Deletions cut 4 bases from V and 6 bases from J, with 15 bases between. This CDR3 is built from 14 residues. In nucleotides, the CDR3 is TGTGCCAGCAGTGCCGTAACAGGGAAGTCTGAAGCTTTCTTT. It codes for CASSAVTGKSEAFF.

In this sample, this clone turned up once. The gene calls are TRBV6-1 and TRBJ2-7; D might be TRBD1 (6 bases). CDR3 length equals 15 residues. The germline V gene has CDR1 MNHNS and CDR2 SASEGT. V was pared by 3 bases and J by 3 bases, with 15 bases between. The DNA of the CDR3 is TGTGCCAGCAGTGACGACCAGGGGTCTGTCTACGAGCAGTACTTC. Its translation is CASSDDQGSVYEQYF.

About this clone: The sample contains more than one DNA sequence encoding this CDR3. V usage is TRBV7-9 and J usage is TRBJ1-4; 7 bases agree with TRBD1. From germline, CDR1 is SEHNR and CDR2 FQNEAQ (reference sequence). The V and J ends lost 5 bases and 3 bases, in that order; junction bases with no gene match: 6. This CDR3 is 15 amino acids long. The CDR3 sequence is CASSLRQGSNEKLFF. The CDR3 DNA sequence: TGTGCCAGCAGCCTAAGACAGGGCTCTAATGAAAAACTGTTTTTT.

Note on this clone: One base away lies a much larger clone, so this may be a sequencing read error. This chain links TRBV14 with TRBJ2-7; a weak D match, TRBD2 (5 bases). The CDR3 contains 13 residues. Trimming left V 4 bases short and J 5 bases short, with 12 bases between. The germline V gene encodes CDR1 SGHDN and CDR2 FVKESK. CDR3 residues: CASSPQGGDEQYF. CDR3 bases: TGTGCCAGCAGCCCACAAGGAGGAGACGAGCAGTACTTC.

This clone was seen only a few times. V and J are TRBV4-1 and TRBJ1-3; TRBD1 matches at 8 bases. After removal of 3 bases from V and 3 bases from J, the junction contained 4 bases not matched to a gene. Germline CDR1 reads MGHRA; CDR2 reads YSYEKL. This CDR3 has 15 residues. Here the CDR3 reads CASSQGQVGGNTIYF. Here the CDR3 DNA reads TGCGCCAGCAGCCAGGGACAGGTCGGTGGAAACACCATATATTTT.

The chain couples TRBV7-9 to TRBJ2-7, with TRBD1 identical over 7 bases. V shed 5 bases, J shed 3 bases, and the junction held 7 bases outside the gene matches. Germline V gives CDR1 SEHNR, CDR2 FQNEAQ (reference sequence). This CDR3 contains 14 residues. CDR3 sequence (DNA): TGTGCCAGCAGCCCGCGACAGGGAAACTACGAGCAGTACTTC. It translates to CASSPRQGNYEQYF.

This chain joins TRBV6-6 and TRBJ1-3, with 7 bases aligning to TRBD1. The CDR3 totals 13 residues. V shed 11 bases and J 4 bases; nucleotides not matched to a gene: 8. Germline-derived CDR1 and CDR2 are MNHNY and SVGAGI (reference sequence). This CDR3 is CAGTSTGGNTIYF. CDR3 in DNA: TGTGCCGGCACCTCGACAGGGGGAAACACCATATATTTT.

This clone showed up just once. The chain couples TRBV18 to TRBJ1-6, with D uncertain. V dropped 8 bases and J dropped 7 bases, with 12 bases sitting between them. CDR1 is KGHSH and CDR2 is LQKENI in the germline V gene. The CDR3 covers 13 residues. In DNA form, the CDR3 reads TGTGCCAGCGGAGAGCTAGACAATTCACCCCTCCACTTT. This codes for CASGELDNSPLHF.

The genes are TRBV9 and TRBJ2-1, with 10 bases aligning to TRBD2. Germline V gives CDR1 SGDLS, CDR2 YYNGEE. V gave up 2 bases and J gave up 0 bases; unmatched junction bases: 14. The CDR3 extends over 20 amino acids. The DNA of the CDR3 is TGTGCCAGCAGCGTTAGCTGGGGGGGGACTAGCGTAAACTCCTACAATGAGCAGTTCTTC. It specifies CASSVSWGGTSVNSYNEQFF.

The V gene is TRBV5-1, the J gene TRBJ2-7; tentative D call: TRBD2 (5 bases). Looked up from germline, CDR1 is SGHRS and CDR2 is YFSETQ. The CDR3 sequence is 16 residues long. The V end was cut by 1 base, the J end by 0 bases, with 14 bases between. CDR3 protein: CASSLTGKTSSYEQYF. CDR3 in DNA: TGCGCCAGCAGCTTGACGGGGAAGACGTCCTCCTACGAGCAGTACTTC.

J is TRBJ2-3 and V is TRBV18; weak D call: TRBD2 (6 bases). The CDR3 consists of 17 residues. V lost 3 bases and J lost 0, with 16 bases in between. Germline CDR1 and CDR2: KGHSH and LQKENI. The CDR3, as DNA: TGTGCCAGCTCACCCTTACCCCCAGGGACTAGCACAGATACGCAGTATTTT. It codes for CASSPLPPGTSTDTQYF.

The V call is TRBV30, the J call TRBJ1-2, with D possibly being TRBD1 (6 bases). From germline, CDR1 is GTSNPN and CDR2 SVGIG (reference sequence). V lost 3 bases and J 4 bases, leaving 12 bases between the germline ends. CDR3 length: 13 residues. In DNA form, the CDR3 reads TGTGCCTGGAGGGAAACAGGGACCTATGGCTACACCTTC. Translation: CAWRETGTYGYTF. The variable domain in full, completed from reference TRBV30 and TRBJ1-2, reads SQTIHQWPATLVQPVGSPLSLECTVEGTSNPNLYWYRQAAGRGLQLLFYSVGIGQISSEVPQNLSASRPQDRQFILSSKKLLLSDSGFYLCAWRETGTYGYTFGSGTRLTVV.

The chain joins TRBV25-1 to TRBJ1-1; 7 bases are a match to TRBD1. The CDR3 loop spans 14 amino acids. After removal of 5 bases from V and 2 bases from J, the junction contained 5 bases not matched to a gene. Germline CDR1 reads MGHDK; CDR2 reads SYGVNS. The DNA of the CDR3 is TGTGCCAGCAGTAGACAGGGCGTCAACACTGAAGCTTTCTTT. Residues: CASSRQGVNTEAFF.

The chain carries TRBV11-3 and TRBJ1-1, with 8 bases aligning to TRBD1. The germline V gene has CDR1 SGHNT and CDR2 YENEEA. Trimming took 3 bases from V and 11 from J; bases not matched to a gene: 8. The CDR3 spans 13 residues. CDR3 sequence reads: CASSFRPGGVAFF. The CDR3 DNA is TGTGCCAGCAGCTTTCGGCCAGGGGGCGTGGCTTTCTTT.

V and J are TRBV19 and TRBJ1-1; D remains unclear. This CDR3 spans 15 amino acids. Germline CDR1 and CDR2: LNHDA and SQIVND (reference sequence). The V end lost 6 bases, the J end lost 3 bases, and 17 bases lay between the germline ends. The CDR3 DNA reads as TGTGCCAGTAGCCAAATTTCGGGAGGGTACACTGAAGCTTTCTTT. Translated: CASSQISGGYTEAFF.